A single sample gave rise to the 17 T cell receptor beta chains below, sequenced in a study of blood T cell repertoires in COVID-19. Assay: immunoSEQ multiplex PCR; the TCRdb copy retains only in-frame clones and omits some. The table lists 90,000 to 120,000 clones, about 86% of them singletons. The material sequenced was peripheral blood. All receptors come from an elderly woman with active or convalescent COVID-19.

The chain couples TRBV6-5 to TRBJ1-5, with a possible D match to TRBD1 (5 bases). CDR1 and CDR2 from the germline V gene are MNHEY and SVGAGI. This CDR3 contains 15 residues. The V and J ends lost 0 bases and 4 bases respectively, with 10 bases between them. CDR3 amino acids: CASSYSGVGNQPQHF. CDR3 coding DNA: TGTGCCAGCAGTTACTCAGGGGTGGGTAATCAGCCCCAGCATTTT.

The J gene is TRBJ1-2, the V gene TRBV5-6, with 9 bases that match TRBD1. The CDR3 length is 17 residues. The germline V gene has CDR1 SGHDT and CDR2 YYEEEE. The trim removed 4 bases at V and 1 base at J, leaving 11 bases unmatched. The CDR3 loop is CASSRAGTGNLNYGYTF. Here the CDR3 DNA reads TGTGCCAGCAGCCGTGCCGGGACAGGGAACCTTAACTATGGCTACACCTTC. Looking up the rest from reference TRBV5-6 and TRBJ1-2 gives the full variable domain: DAGVTQSPTHLIKTRGQQVTLRCSPKSGHDTVSWYQQALGQGPQFIFQYYEEEERQRGNFPDRFSGHQFPNYSSELNVNALLLGDSALYLCASSRAGTGNLNYGYTFGSGTRLTVV.

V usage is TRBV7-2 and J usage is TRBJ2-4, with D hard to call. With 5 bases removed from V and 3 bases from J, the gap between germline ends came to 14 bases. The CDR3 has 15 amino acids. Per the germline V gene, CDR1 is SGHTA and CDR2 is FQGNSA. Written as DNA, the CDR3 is TGTGCCAGCAGCGCGAGTAGCTTGGGCAAAAACATTCAGTACTTC. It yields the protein CASSASSLGKNIQYF. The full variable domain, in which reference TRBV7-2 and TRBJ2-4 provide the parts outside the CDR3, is GAGVSQSPSNKVTEKGKDVELRCDPISGHTALYWYRQSLGQGLEFLIYFQGNSAPDKSGLPSDRFSAERTGGSVSTLTIQRTQQEDSAVYLCASSASSLGKNIQYFGAGTRLSVL.

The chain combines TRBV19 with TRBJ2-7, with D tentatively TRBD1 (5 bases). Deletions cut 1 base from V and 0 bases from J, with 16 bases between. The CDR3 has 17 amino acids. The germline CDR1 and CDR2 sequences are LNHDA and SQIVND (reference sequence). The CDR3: CASSIAKGFSPSYEQYF. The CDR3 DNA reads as TGTGCCAGTAGTATAGCGAAGGGGTTCTCCCCCTCCTACGAGCAGTACTTC.

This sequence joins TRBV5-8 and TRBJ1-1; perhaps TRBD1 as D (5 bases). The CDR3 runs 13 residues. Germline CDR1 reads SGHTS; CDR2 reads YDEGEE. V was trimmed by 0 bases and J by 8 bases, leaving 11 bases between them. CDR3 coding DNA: TGTGCCAGCAGCTTGGACAGGCGGTCGGAAGCTTTCTTT. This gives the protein CASSLDRRSEAFF.

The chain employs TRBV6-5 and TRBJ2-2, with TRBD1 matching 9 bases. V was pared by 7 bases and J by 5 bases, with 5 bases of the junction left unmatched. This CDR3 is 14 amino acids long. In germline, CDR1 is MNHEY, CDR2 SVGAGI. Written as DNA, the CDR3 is TGTGCCAGCACATTGGACAGGGGAACCGGGGAGCTGTTTTTT. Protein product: CASTLDRGTGELFF.

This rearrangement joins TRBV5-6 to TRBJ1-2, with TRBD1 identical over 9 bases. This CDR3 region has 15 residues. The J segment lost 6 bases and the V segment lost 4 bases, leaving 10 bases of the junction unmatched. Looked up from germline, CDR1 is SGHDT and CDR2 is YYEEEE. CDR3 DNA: TGTGCCAGCAGCCCACCGACAGGGGGAGGACATGGCTACACCTTC. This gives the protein CASSPPTGGGHGYTF.

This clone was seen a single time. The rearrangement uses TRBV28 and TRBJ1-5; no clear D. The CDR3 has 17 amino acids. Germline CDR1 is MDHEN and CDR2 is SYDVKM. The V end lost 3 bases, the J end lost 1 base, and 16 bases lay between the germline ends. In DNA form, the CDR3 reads TGTGCCAGCAGTTTCCGGTCTCGACGGGAAAGCAATCAGCCCCAGCATTTT. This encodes CASSFRSRRESNQPQHF.

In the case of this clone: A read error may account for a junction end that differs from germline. Here the CDR3 reads CASSEGRGRQGAMYEQYF. The CDR3 region has the DNA TGTGCCAGCAGCGAAGGAAGGGGAAGACAGGGGGCTATGTACGAGCAGTACTTC. This rearrangement joins TRBV6-1 to TRBJ2-7; TRBD1 matches at 10 bases. Looked up from germline, CDR1 is MNHNS and CDR2 is SASEGT. The CDR3 loop spans 18 amino acids.

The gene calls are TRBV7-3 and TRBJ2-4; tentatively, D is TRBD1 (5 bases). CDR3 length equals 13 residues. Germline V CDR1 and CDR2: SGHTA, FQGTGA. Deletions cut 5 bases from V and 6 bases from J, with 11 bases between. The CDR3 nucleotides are TGTGCCAGCAGCAGGGGTTCGGGAAACATTCAGTACTTC. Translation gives CASSRGSGNIQYF.

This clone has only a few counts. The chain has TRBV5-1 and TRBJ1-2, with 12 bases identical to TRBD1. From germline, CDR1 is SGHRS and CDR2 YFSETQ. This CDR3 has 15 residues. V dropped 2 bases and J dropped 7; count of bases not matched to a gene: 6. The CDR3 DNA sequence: TGCGCCAGCAGCTTAGGGGGGACAGGGGGCCGTGGCTACACCTTC. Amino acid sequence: CASSLGGTGGRGYTF.

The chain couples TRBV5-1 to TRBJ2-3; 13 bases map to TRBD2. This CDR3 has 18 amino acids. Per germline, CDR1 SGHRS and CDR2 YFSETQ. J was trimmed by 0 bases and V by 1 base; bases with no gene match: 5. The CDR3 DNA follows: TGCGCCAGCAGCTTGACTAGCGGGAGGGCCTTCAGCACAGATACGCAGTATTTT. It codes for CASSLTSGRAFSTDTQYF.

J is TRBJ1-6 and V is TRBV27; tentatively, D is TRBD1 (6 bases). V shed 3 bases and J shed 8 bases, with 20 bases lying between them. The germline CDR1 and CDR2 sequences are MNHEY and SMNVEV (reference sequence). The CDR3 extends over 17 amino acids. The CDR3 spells CASSFPPLTGHHSPLHF. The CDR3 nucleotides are TGTGCCAGCAGTTTTCCCCCGCTAACAGGGCATCATTCACCCCTCCACTTT.

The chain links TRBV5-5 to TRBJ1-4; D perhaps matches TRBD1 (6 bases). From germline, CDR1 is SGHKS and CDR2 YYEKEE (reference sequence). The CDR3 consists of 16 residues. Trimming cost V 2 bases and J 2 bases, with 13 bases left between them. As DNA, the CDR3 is TGTGCCAGCAGCTTCCCAGGGGTATCCACTAATGAAAAACTGTTTTTT. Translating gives CASSFPGVSTNEKLFF.

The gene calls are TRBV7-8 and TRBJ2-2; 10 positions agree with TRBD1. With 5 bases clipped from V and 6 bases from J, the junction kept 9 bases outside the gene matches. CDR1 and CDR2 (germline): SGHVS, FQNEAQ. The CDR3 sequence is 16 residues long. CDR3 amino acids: CASSLRQGALPGELFF. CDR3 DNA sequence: TGTGCCAGCAGCCTTCGACAGGGGGCTTTGCCCGGGGAGCTGTTTTTT. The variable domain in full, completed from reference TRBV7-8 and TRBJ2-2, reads GAGVSQSPRYKVAKRGQDVALRCDPISGHVSLFWYQQALGQGPEFLTYFQNEAQLDKSGLPSDRFFAERPEGSVSTLKIQRTQQEDSAVYLCASSLRQGALPGELFFGEGSRLTVL.

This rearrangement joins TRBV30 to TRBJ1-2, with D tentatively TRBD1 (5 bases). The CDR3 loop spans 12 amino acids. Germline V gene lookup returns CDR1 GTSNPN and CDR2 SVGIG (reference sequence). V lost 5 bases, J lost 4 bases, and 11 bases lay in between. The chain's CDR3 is CAWLHRSYGYTF. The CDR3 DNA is TGTGCCTGGTTACACAGGAGCTATGGCTACACCTTC.

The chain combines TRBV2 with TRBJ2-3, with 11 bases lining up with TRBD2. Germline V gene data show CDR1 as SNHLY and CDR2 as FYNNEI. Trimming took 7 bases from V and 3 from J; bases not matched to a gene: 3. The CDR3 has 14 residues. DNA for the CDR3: TGTGCCAGCAATAGCGGGGGGGTTACAGATACGCAGTATTTT. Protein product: CASNSGGVTDTQYF.